The 17 T cell receptor beta chains below were found in one sample sequenced in a study of T-cell reconstitution after alpha-beta-depleted transplantation in children. TCRbeta library construction was performed incorporating unique molecular identifiers. TCRdb reanalysed the PCR reads using MiXCR and keeps one entry per CDR3 protein. Here the sample spans some 300,000 distinct CDR3 sequences, over 9% being singletons. Sequenced here: PBMCs, sampled before TCRalphabeta/CD19-depleted stem cell transplant. Receptors originate from a boy under three years old with acute myeloid leukemia, due to receive a stem cell transplant.

This clonotype has a handful of counts. The V gene is TRBV7-2, the J gene TRBJ2-1; D is uncertain. Germline V CDR1 and CDR2: SGHTA, FQGNSA. This CDR3 spans 14 amino acids. V was clipped by 2 bases and J by 7 bases, with 12 bases between them. CDR3 DNA: TGTGCCAGCAGCTTACAGGCTAGTCCGAATGAGCAGTTCTTC. Translating it yields CASSLQASPNEQFF. The variable domain in full, completed from reference TRBV7-2 and TRBJ2-1, reads GAGVSQSPSNKVTEKGKDVELRCDPISGHTALYWYRQSLGQGLEFLIYFQGNSAPDKSGLPSDRFSAERTGGSVSTLTIQRTQQEDSAVYLCASSLQASPNEQFFGPGTRLTVL.

The sample holds a few counts of this clonotype. DNA for the CDR3: TGTGCCAGCAGCTTCCCCCGGGACAGGGGTGAGACCCAGTACTTC. Amino acid sequence: CASSFPRDRGETQYF. The rearrangement joins TRBV11-3 to TRBJ2-5; 10 bases line up with TRBD1. J gave up 5 bases and V 3 bases, and 6 bases lay outside the gene matches. The CDR3 is 15 residues long. The germline V gene has CDR1 SGHNT and CDR2 YENEEA. The whole variable domain, filled in from reference TRBV11-3 and TRBJ2-5, reads EAGVVQSPRYKIIEKKQPVAFWCNPISGHNTLYWYLQNLGQGPELLIRYENEEAVDDSQLPKDRFSAERLKGVDSTLKIQPAELGDSAVYLCASSFPRDRGETQYFGPGTRLLVL.

This clonotype appeared many times. The chain is built from TRBV28 and TRBJ2-5; D is possibly TRBD1 or TRBD2 (5 bases each). Deletions cut 6 bases from V and 5 bases from J, with 13 bases between. The length of the CDR3 is 13 residues. Per germline, CDR1 MDHEN and CDR2 SYDVKM. DNA of the CDR3: TGTGCCAGCAGGCCCCAGGGACGGGAGACCCAGTACTTC. Its protein product is CASRPQGRETQYF.

This clonotype was seen many times. The chain links TRBV5-6 to TRBJ2-7, with 10 bases identical to TRBD2. This CDR3 contains 15 residues. The V gene end was trimmed by 4 bases and the J gene end by 4 bases; junction bases not matched to a gene: 8. Germline lookup yields CDR1 SGHDT and CDR2 YYEEEE. CDR3 bases: TGTGCCAGCAGCCCTGGTAGCGGGAGGTTGTACGAGCAGTACTTC. This sequence encodes CASSPGSGRLYEQYF.

By share of the sample, this clonotype is medium-sized. V and J are TRBV12-3 or TRBV12-4 and TRBJ1-6; tentative D call: TRBD1 (6 bases). The ends were cut back, 7 bases at V and 7 bases at J, with 17 bases in the middle. There are 15 residues in the CDR3. The CDR3 sequence: CASTRTEGVNSPLHF. The CDR3 coding sequence is TGTGCCAGCACACGGACAGAAGGGGTGAATTCACCCCTCCACTTT.

This clonotype came up many times. The J gene is TRBJ2-3, the V gene TRBV10-2, with a possible D match to TRBD1 (6 bases). V lost 3 bases and J lost 5, with 9 bases in between. CDR3 length: 13 residues. Germline loops: CDR1 WSHSY, CDR2 SAAADI. This CDR3 is CASSDWTEDTQYF. CDR3 nucleotides: TGCGCCAGCAGTGATTGGACAGAAGATACGCAGTATTTT.

This clonotype occurred many times. The chain combines TRBV10-3 with TRBJ2-7; 7 nucleotides align to TRBD1. After removal of 6 bases from V and 6 bases from J, the junction contained 5 bases not matched to a gene. Germline values: CDR1 ENHRY, CDR2 SYGVKD. There are 12 residues in the CDR3. The CDR3 loop reads CAISRAGGEQYF. The DNA of the CDR3 is TGTGCCATCAGCAGGGCAGGGGGCGAGCAGTACTTC.

The sample holds many counts of this clonotype. The rearrangement links TRBV12-3 or TRBV12-4 to TRBJ2-7; D is possibly TRBD1 (6 bases). The CDR3 extends over 15 amino acids. Trimming shortened V by 6 bases and J by 3 bases, and 18 bases separated the two germline ends. The chain's CDR3 is CASRARGSPFYEQYF. The DNA of the CDR3 is TGTGCCAGCAGGGCTAGGGGGTCGCCCTTCTACGAGCAGTACTTC.

This clonotype was recorded at least ten times. The chain joins TRBV30 to TRBJ2-5; a possible D gene is TRBD1 (6 bases). The germline gives CDR1 GTSNPN, CDR2 SVGIG (reference sequence). V lost 2 bases and J lost 0, with 10 bases in between. The CDR3 contains 14 residues. CDR3 in DNA: TGTGCCTGGAGTAGGACAGCGTACCAAGAGACCCAGTACTTC. Protein: CAWSRTAYQETQYF.

This clonotype was observed many times. The chain joins TRBV7-2 to TRBJ2-1; 16 nucleotides match TRBD2. The CDR3 totals 17 residues. Germline lookup yields CDR1 SGHTA and CDR2 FQGNSA. V was pared by 1 base and J by 9 bases, with 6 bases of the junction left unmatched. CDR3 in DNA: TGTGCCAGCAGCTTAGGGGGACTAGCGGGAGGGCAGAGTGAGCAGTTCTTC. Amino acids: CASSLGGLAGGQSEQFF.

This clonotype was recorded many times. The V and J genes are TRBV15 and TRBJ2-7; 11 bases are a match to TRBD1. This CDR3 spans 15 amino acids. Germline lookup yields CDR1 LNHNV and CDR2 YYDKDF (reference sequence). The trim removed 3 bases at V and 5 bases at J, leaving 6 bases unmatched. CDR3 loop: CATSRTGTGGDEQYF. Written as DNA, the CDR3 is TGTGCCACCAGCAGGACAGGGACAGGGGGGGACGAGCAGTACTTC.

This clonotype was observed many times. The chain links TRBV6-5 to TRBJ1-1; 7 bases are shared with TRBD1. In germline, CDR1 is MNHEY, CDR2 SVGAGI. V lost 2 bases and J lost 6; bases outside the gene matches: 3. The CDR3 runs 13 residues. The CDR3 DNA reads as TGTGCCAGCAGTTACGACAGGGCTGCTGAAGCTTTCTTT. It translates to CASSYDRAAEAFF.

Many counts were recorded for this clonotype. The chain recombines TRBV4-2 with TRBJ2-6; D tentatively fits TRBD1 or TRBD2 (5 bases each). V gave up 4 bases and J gave up 0 bases, with 16 bases separating them. Germline V CDR1 and CDR2: LGHNA, YNFKEQ. This CDR3 is 18 amino acids long. The CDR3 is CASSPRDQDGSGANVLTF. As DNA, the CDR3 is TGTGCCAGCAGCCCCCGGGACCAAGACGGCTCTGGGGCCAACGTCCTGACTTTC.

This clonotype was observed a few times. J is TRBJ2-5 and V is TRBV29-1, with TRBD2 matching 16 bases. V trimming: 1 base; J trimming: 5 bases; junction bases outside the gene matches: 13. This CDR3 contains 19 residues. CDR1 is SQVTM and CDR2 is ANQGSEA in the germline V gene. Written as DNA, the CDR3 is TGCAGCGTTGAAGCTGGTCTGGGGACTAGCGGGAGGGCCCGGGAGACCCAGTACTTC. Protein product: CSVEAGLGTSGRARETQYF.

The table lists this clonotype with many counts. The J gene is TRBJ2-1, the V gene TRBV6-4; TRBD2 aligns across 11 bases. The CDR3 extends over 15 amino acids. The V segment lost 3 bases and the J segment 6 bases; nucleotides outside the gene matches: 4. Germline lookup yields CDR1 MRHNA and CDR2 SNTAGT. The CDR3 here is CASSELAGEVNEQFF. The CDR3 DNA follows: TGTGCCAGCAGTGAACTAGCGGGAGAGGTCAATGAGCAGTTCTTC.

This clonotype came up many times. The V and J genes are TRBV7-9 and TRBJ2-1; D might be TRBD1 (5 bases). This CDR3 is built from 12 residues. V was pared by 2 bases and J by 8 bases, with 7 bases between. Germline V lookup: CDR1 SEHNR, CDR2 FQNEAQ (reference sequence). This chain's CDR3 is CASSLLGDEQFF. CDR3 sequence (DNA): TGTGCCAGCAGCTTACTAGGGGATGAGCAGTTCTTC.

This clonotype was counted only a few times. The CDR3 spells CAWGLLWETQYF. The CDR3, as DNA: TGTGCCTGGGGACTTCTATGGGAGACCCAGTACTTC. The chain has TRBV30 and TRBJ2-5; maybe TRBD2 (5 bases). Per the germline V gene, CDR1 is GTSNPN and CDR2 is SVGIG (reference sequence). CDR3 length: 12 residues. V shed 5 bases and J shed 5 bases, with 12 bases lying between them.